These T cell receptor beta chains were read from a single sample in a study of cytomegalovirus exposure and HLA in healthy donors. The table came from immunoSEQ multiplex PCR; TCRdb's copy has only in-frame clones and leaves some out. The repertoire holds a few hundred thousand clones, 72% seen once, with roughly 2.4% in the top ten. Material for sequencing was PBMCs. The source is a female donor in good health and CMV-seronegative. Each CDR3 is given with its conserved first and last residue. The D gene is left open where the match is weak. Only part of the rows carry a size: once, few, many, or a class if the clone is expanded.

>TRBV10-1|TRBJ2-7|NA|TRBD1
TGCGCCAGCAGTACGGACAGGTACTACGAGCAGTACTTC
CASSTDRYYEQYF
>TRBV6-1|TRBJ1-3|NA|NA
TGTGCCAGCAGTGAAAGCAACACCATATATTTT
CASSESNTIYF
>TRBV29-1|TRBJ1-3|NA|NA
TGCAGCGTTGAAGACAGGTTGGGAGGGGACACCATATATTTT
CSVEDRLGGDTIYF
>TRBV9|TRBJ1-2|NA|TRBD1
TGTGCCAGCAGCTACCGGGACAGGGAAGTTAACTATGGCTACACCTTC
CASSYRDREVNYGYTF
>TRBV5-1|TRBJ1-2|NA|TRBD1
TGCGCCAGCAGCACGACAGGGGAGGGGTCCTATGGCTACACCTTC
CASSTTGEGSYGYTF
>TRBV15|TRBJ2-7|NA|TRBD1
TGTGCCACCAGCAGAGCCGGGACAGCCTACGAGCAGTACTTC
CATSRAGTAYEQYF
>TRBV29-1|TRBJ2-3|few|TRBD2
TGCAGCGTCGGGACTAGCGGGAGATCAGATACGCAGTATTTT
CSVGTSGRSDTQYF
>TRBV19|TRBJ1-5|NA|NA
TGTGCCAGTAGTGTCCAACCCGGGACATCTAGCAATCAGCCCCAGCATTTT
CASSVQPGTSSNQPQHF
>TRBV18|TRBJ1-2|NA|NA
TGTGCCAGCTCACCTCGGTCTGATAGTAAAGGGGATGGCTACACCTTC
CASSPRSDSKGDGYTF
>TRBV4-1|TRBJ2-1|NA|TRBD2
TGCGCCAGCAGCCAAGTTACGCGGGAGGTAAAGGAGCAGTTCTTC
CASSQVTREVKEQFF
>TRBV7-2|TRBJ2-7|few|TRBD1
TGTGCCAGCAGCTCTTTCCCGGGACAGGGGGCGGGGGAGCAGTACTTC
CASSSFPGQGAGEQYF
>TRBV9|TRBJ1-2|NA|NA
TGTGCCAGCAGCGTAGCCTCAGCTAACTATGGCTACACCTTC
CASSVASANYGYTF
>TRBV21-1|TRBJ2-2|NA|NA
TGTGCCATACAGGAAACCGGGGAGCTGTTTTTT
CAIQETGELFF
>TRBV5-1|TRBJ1-2|few|NA
TGCGCCACGAAGGGGGGGGGCGCGGACTATGGCTACACCTTC
CATKGGGADYGYTF
>TRBV7-9|TRBJ2-5|few|TRBD1
TGTGCCAGCAGCTTAATGGGGACAGGGGAGACCCAGTACTTC
CASSLMGTGETQYF
>TRBV6-1|TRBJ2-1|NA|TRBD2
TGTGCCAGCAGTGTGCTAGCGGGAGGGGGTGAGCAGTTCTTC
CASSVLAGGGEQFF
>TRBV13|TRBJ2-1|NA|TRBD2
TGTGCCAGCAGCTTACGGACTAGCGGATACAATGAGCAGTTCTTC
CASSLRTSGYNEQFF
>TRBV19|TRBJ1-2|NA|NA
TGTGCCAGTCCCCCTTCCCCCAGGGGTGGCTACACCTTC
CASPPSPRGGYTF
>TRBV2|TRBJ2-5|NA|TRBD1
TGTGCCAGCAGAGGGACAGGGACTCTGCAAGAGACCCAGTACTTC
CASRGTGTLQETQYF
>TRBV2|TRBJ2-1|NA|TRBD2
TGTGCCAGCAGTGAAGGGACTAGCGGGTACAGTGAGCAGTTCTTC
CASSEGTSGYSEQFF
>TRBV30|TRBJ1-2|NA|NA
TGTGCCGGTAAACTACTGCCCTGCCGGTCGGGCTACACCTTC
CAGKLLPCRSGYTF
>TRBV6-1|TRBJ1-5|NA|NA
TGTGCCAGCAGCGGACAACTCATTAGCAATCAGCCCCAGCATTTT
CASSGQLISNQPQHF
>TRBV25-1|TRBJ1-4|NA|NA
TGTGCCAGCAGCTTAGGAGTTTCAACTAATGAAAAACTGTTTTTT
CASSLGVSTNEKLFF
>TRBV5-5|TRBJ1-5|NA|TRBD1
TGTGCCAGCAGCTTTGGGCAGGGGGCTTGGAATCAGCCCCAGCATTTT
CASSFGQGAWNQPQHF
>TRBV5-1|TRBJ1-4|NA|TRBD1
TGCGCCAGCAGCTTGGAACAGGGGAATGAAAAACTGTTTTTT
CASSLEQGNEKLFF
>TRBV6-1|TRBJ1-1|NA|NA
TGTGCCAGCAGTGAACGACGGACAGTGAACACTGAAGCTTTCTTT
CASSERRTVNTEAFF
>TRBV6-1|TRBJ1-1|NA|NA
TGTGCCAGCAAGGGGTTTATAGCTTTCTTT
CASKGFIAFF
>TRBV6-4|TRBJ2-1|NA|NA
TGTGCCAGCAGTCGGCTTGGTAGCGGACAAAGTATCAATGAGCAGTTCTTC
CASSRLGSGQSINEQFF
>TRBV27|TRBJ2-1|NA|TRBD2
TGTGCCAGCACCCTCTTCTACCGGGAGGGGACTAGCTCCTACAATGAGCAGTTCTTC
CASTLFYREGTSSYNEQFF
>TRBV29-1|TRBJ1-2|few|NA
TGCAGCGTTGTAGGACTGGGTAACTATGGCTACACCTTC
CSVVGLGNYGYTF
>TRBV30|TRBJ2-1|few|TRBD2
TGTGCCTGTAACACCTGGACTAGCGGACTCGATGAGCAGTTCTTC
CACNTWTSGLDEQFF
>TRBV19|TRBJ1-1|NA|NA
TGTGCCAGTAGTATAGACGTGTCTGTTGACACTGAAGCTTTCTTT
CASSIDVSVDTEAFF
>TRBV9|TRBJ1-1|NA|NA
TGTGCCAGCAGCTATTCGACAGAAAACACTGAAGCTTTCTTT
CASSYSTENTEAFF
>TRBV7-3|TRBJ2-1|few|NA
TGTGCCAGCAGCTTAAGTAGTCCGGGGGACTACAATGAGCAGTTCTTC
CASSLSSPGDYNEQFF
>TRBV5-6|TRBJ2-7|few|TRBD2
TGTGCCAGCAGCCCGGGGGGAGGCTACGAGCAGTACTTC
CASSPGGGYEQYF
>TRBV4-1|TRBJ2-3|NA|TRBD2
TGCGCCAGCAGCCAAGATGAGGGCGGGAGGGCAGATACGCAGTATTTT
CASSQDEGGRADTQYF
>TRBV28|TRBJ2-3|few|NA
TGTGCCAGCAGTTCCGGAGCGGGTTCTTACACAGATACGCAGTATTTT
CASSSGAGSYTDTQYF
>TRBV18|TRBJ1-6|NA|TRBD1
TGTGCCAGCTCGACAGGGGATAATTCACCCCTCCACTTT
CASSTGDNSPLHF
>TRBV6-1|TRBJ2-2|NA|NA
TGTGCCAGCAGTGAAGACCCCGGGACTTCCACCGGGGAGCTGTTTTTT
CASSEDPGTSTGELFF
>TRBV9|TRBJ1-1|few|NA
TGTGCCAGCAGTGGACAGAGAGAAGCTTTCTTT
CASSGQREAFF
>TRBV28|TRBJ2-7|few|NA
TGTGCCAGCAGTTCGAATTTCGGGAGCTCAGGGCTTTACGAGCAGTACTTC
CASSSNFGSSGLYEQYF
>TRBV6-5|TRBJ2-3|NA|NA
TGTGCCAGCAGTTACTGGGCGGGGTCCACAGATACGCAGTATTTT
CASSYWAGSTDTQYF
>TRBV27|TRBJ1-5|few|NA
TGTGCCAGCAGATTCACTGGACTGAGCAATCAGCCCCAGCATTTT
CASRFTGLSNQPQHF
>TRBV13|TRBJ2-7|NA|NA
TGTGCCAGCAGCTTAGGAAGCGGATCCCTAGGGTTCGAGCAGTACTTC
CASSLGSGSLGFEQYF
>TRBV29-1|TRBJ2-7|NA|TRBD2
TGCAGCGTCTTCGGACTAGCGGGAGGACCTCTCGAGCAGTACTTC
CSVFGLAGGPLEQYF
>TRBV9|TRBJ2-1|NA|TRBD2
TGTGCCAGCAGCGTGAGACTAGCGGGAGGCTACAATGAGCAGTTCTTC
CASSVRLAGGYNEQFF
>TRBV11-1|TRBJ2-2|NA|TRBD2
TGTGCCAGCAGGGGGGGCTTTGATAGCGGGGACACCGGGGAGCTGTTTTTT
CASRGGFDSGDTGELFF
>TRBV15|TRBJ2-5|NA|NA
TGTGCCACCAGCAGGGGGACTCCGGAGACCCAGTACTTC
CATSRGTPETQYF
>TRBV5-1|TRBJ2-3|NA|NA
TGCGCCAGCAGCTTCGATCGGGGAGATACGCAGTATTTT
CASSFDRGDTQYF
>TRBV6-1|TRBJ1-2|NA|NA
TGTGCCAGCAGTGAAGCAGGGGACTATGGCTACACCTTC
CASSEAGDYGYTF
>TRBV19|TRBJ2-7|few|TRBD2
TGTGCCAGTAGTATACCCCCTCCTAGCGGGGGTTCCTACGAGCAGTACTTC
CASSIPPPSGGSYEQYF
>TRBV27|TRBJ1-2|NA|TRBD1
TGTGCCAGCGCCCCTCAGGGGGCTGATGGCTACACCTTC
CASAPQGADGYTF
>TRBV6-6|TRBJ2-1|NA|TRBD2
TGTGCTAGCAGTAGGCGGAGTAGCGGGGGTGAGCAGTTCTTC
CASSRRSSGGEQFF
>TRBV5-8|TRBJ1-2|once|TRBD1
TGTGCCAGCAGCTTGGAGACAGGGGGCGCCGCTGGCTACACCTTC
CASSLETGGAAGYTF